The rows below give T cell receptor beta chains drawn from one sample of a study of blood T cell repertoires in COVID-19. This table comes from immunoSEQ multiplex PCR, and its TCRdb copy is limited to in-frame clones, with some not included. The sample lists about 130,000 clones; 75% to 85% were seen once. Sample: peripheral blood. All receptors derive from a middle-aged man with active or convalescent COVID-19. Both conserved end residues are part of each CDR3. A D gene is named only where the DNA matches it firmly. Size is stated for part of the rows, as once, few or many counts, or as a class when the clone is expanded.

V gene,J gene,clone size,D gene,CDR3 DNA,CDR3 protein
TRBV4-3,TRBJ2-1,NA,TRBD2,TGCGCCAGCAGCCAAAATCGGGGGGTTCGCTACAATGAGCAGTTCTTC,CASSQNRGVRYNEQFF
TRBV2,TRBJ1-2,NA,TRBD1,TGTGCCAGCAGTGAGACAGGGGGCCGAGGAGGCTACACCTTC,CASSETGGRGGYTF
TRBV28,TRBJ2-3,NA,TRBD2,TGTGCCAGCAGTTACCAACGCGGGAGTGATACGCAGTATTTT,CASSYQRGSDTQYF
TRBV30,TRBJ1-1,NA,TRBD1,TGTGCCTGGAGTTTGGGGACAGGGTTCACTGAAGCTTTCTTT,CAWSLGTGFTEAFF
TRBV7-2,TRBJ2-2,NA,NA,TGTGCCAGCAGCGTCTCAGGGCTAGTGACCGGGGAGCTGTTTTTT,CASSVSGLVTGELFF
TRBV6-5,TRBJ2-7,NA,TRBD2,TGTGCCAGCACTCTTACTCGGGGGGGAGAGCAGTACTTC,CASTLTRGGEQYF
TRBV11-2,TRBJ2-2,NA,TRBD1,TGTGCCAGCAGCCTTCGACAGGGGAACACCGGGGAGCTGTTTTTT,CASSLRQGNTGELFF
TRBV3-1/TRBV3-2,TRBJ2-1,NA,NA,TGTGCCAGCAGCCCCTCGACGGCGGGTGAGCAGTTCTTC,CASSPSTAGEQFF
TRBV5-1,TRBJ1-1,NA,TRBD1,TGCGCCAGCAGCTCGGTCGGACAGGGAAGACCTGAAGCTTTCTTT,CASSSVGQGRPEAFF
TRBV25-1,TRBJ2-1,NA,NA,TGTGCCAGCAGTGAATATCCCCCGACTGGAAGCTCCTACAATGAGCAGTTCTTC,CASSEYPPTGSSYNEQFF
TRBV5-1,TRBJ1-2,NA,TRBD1,TGCGCCAGCAGCTTGGGTAACTCGGTGGACAGGGCCGCGGGCTACACCTTC,CASSLGNSVDRAAGYTF
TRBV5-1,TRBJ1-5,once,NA,TGCGCCAGCAGCCCGTTGAGCGGAAATCAGCCCCAGCATTTT,CASSPLSGNQPQHF
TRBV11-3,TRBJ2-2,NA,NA,TGTGCCAGCAGCTTGATGGGGGGGGCCTACACCGGGGAGCTGTTTTTT,CASSLMGGAYTGELFF
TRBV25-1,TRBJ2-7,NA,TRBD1,TGTGCCAGCAGTGAAAAGGACAGGGCTTACGAGCAGTACTTC,CASSEKDRAYEQYF
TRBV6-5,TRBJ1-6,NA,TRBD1,TGTGCCAGCAGTAAGGACAGGGAAAACGATTCACCCCTCCACTTT,CASSKDRENDSPLHF
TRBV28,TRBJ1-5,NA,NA,TGTGCCAGCAGTTTACTGGGCGGGTATAGCAATCAGCCCCAGCATTTT,CASSLLGGYSNQPQHF
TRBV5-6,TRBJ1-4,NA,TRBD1,TGTGCCAGCAGCCTGAGATCGACAGGGCAGGATCCTGAAAAACTGTTTTTT,CASSLRSTGQDPEKLFF
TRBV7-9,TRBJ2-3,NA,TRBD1,TGTGCCAGCAGCTCGCGAACTACCGGGACAGGGTCGTTGGATACGCAGTATTTT,CASSSRTTGTGSLDTQYF
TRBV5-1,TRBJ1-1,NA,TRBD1,TGCGCCAGCAGCCCGAGGGACAGTCCCACTGAAGCTTTCTTT,CASSPRDSPTEAFF
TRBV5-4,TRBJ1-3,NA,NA,TGTGCCAGCAGCTTGGAGAGTCCTGGAAACACCATATATTTT,CASSLESPGNTIYF
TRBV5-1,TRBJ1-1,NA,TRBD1,TGCGCCAGCAGCCCCGAGCAGGGGGCCCGAGCTTTCTTT,CASSPEQGARAFF
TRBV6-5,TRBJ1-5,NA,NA,TGTGCCAGCATGCAGGGAGGGAATCAGCCCCAGCATTTT,CASMQGGNQPQHF
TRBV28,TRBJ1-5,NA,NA,TGTGCCAGCAGTGGCCCGGGAGGGCAGCCCCAGCATTTT,CASSGPGGQPQHF
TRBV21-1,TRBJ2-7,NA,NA,TGTGCCAGCAAGGTAGGCCGGGACTCCATATACGAGCAGTACTTC,CASKVGRDSIYEQYF
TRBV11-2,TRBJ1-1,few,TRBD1,TGTGCCAGCAGTGCGGGACAGGGAGCGAACACTGAAGCTTTCTTT,CASSAGQGANTEAFF
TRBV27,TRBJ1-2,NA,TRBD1,TGTGCCAGCAGTTTCCCGGGACAGGGTAACTATGGCTACACCTTC,CASSFPGQGNYGYTF
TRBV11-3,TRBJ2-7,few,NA,TGTGCCAGCAGCCCTAGAGCATACGAGCAGTACTTC,CASSPRAYEQYF
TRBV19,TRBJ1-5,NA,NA,TGTGCCAGTAGTATTGAGCAGGGAGGACAGCCCCAGCATTTT,CASSIEQGGQPQHF
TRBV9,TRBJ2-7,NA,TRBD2,TGTGCCAGCAGCGAGAGCGGGAGAGTATACGAGCAGTACTTC,CASSESGRVYEQYF
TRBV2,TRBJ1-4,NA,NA,TGTGCCAGCTCGGTCTATGAAAAACTGTTTTTT,CASSVYEKLFF
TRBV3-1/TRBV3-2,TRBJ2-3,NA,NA,TGTGCCAGCAGCCAGGGAGGATCGGGTACGCAGTATTTT,CASSQGGSGTQYF
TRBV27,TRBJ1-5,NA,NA,TGTGCCAGCAGTTCCCTGGGGGGGGGCAATCAGCCCCAGCATTTT,CASSSLGGGNQPQHF
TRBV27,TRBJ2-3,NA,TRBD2,TGTGCCAGCAGCCTCTCCGGGACTAGCGGGGGACCCACAGATACGCAGTATTTT,CASSLSGTSGGPTDTQYF
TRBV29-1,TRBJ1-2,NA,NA,TGCAGCGGCCGGGACACCGAAGCGCCTGGCTACACCTTC,CSGRDTEAPGYTF
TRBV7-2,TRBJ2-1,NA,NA,TGTGCCAGCAGCTTACAGGGGACAAATGAGCAGTTCTTC,CASSLQGTNEQFF
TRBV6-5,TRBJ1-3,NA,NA,TGTGCCAGCAGCCTCGTTTGGGCCTCTGGAAACACCATATATTTT,CASSLVWASGNTIYF
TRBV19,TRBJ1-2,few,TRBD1,TGTGCCAGCAACCAACCTTATGGGACAGGGGACTATGGCTACACCTTC,CASNQPYGTGDYGYTF
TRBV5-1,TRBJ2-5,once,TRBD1,TGCGCCAGCAGCTCAGGGGACAGTTTGGGAGCCCAGACCCAGTACTTC,CASSSGDSLGAQTQYF
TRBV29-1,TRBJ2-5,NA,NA,TGCAGCGCCCCTAGAATAGGGGAAGAGACCCAGTACTTC,CSAPRIGEETQYF
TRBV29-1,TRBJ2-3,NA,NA,TGCAGCGTTCGGACAGGGAGGGGAGATACGCAGTATTTT,CSVRTGRGDTQYF
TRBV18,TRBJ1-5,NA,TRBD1,TGTGCCAGCTCACTTGACAGGGATAGCAATCAGCCCCAGCATTTT,CASSLDRDSNQPQHF
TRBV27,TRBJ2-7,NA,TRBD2,TGTGCCAGCAGAACCGCGGGCGGGGGGACCTACGAGCAGTACTTC,CASRTAGGGTYEQYF